The 16 T cell receptor beta chains presented below share a single source sample, sequenced in a study of blood T cell repertoires in COVID-19. Assay: immunoSEQ multiplex PCR; the TCRdb copy retains only in-frame clones and omits some. The sample comprises about 74,000 clones, about nine tenths of which are singletons, and 1.5% rests with the top ten. Sequenced input: peripheral blood. These receptors all come from a man aged 50 to 60 with acute or convalescent COVID-19.

The chain links TRBV30 to TRBJ1-2, with TRBD1 as a possible D gene (5 bases). V lost 5 bases to trimming and J lost 3 bases, with 19 bases between them. The CDR3 runs 15 residues. Germline CDR1 reads GTSNPN; CDR2 reads SVGIG (reference sequence). The CDR3 bases are TGTGCCTGGTTCTCGAGGAGGGGCGTTCACTATGGCTACACCTTC. Translation gives CAWFSRRGVHYGYTF.

V gene TRBV2 combines with J gene TRBJ2-7, with 7 positions matching TRBD1. V lost 6 bases and J lost 0; bases outside the gene matches: 5. The germline gives CDR1 SNHLY, CDR2 FYNNEI. The CDR3 runs to 14 residues. In DNA form, the CDR3 reads TGTGCCAGCAGATCGAGGGACAGCTCCTACGAGCAGTACTTC. It is translated as CASRSRDSSYEQYF.

The chain carries TRBV19 and TRBJ2-2; a weak D match, TRBD1 (6 bases). The CDR3 loop spans 15 amino acids. Germline CDR1 is LNHDA and CDR2 is SQIVND (reference sequence). V was trimmed by 3 bases and J by 5 bases, leaving 13 bases between them. Here the CDR3 DNA reads TGTGCCAGTAGTATGGCAGGGGTGGGGACCGGGGAGCTGTTTTTT. This codes for CASSMAGVGTGELFF.

The chain has TRBV12-3 or TRBV12-4 and TRBJ2-2, with D possibly matching TRBD2 (6 bases). The CDR3 contains 13 residues. Trimming cost V 8 bases and J 5 bases, with 12 bases left between them. This CDR3 reads CASWGVKTGELFF. The CDR3 bases are TGTGCCAGCTGGGGGGTTAAGACCGGGGAGCTGTTTTTT.

The chain employs TRBV9 and TRBJ2-3, with 7 bases identical to TRBD2. CDR1 is SGDLS, CDR2 YYNGEE, per germline. This CDR3 contains 14 residues. J lost 10 bases, V lost 3 bases, and 11 bases had no gene match. CDR3 in DNA: TGTGCCAGCAGCGAGGGGACTATGGGGGGTGCGCAGTATTTT. Its protein is CASSEGTMGGAQYF. Using reference TRBV9 and TRBJ2-3 for the parts outside the CDR3, the full variable domain is DSGVTQTPKHLITATGQRVTLRCSPRSGDLSVYWYQQSLDQGLQFLIQYYNGEERAKGNILERFSAQQFPDLHSELNLSSLELGDSALYFCASSEGTMGGAQYFGPGTRLTVL.

The sample holds one count of this clone. The V call is TRBV28, the J call TRBJ2-3; D is perhaps TRBD2 (6 bases). CDR1 is MDHEN and CDR2 is SYDVKM in the germline V gene. V lost 5 bases and J 4 bases, leaving 19 bases between the germline ends. The CDR3 runs to 16 residues. The DNA of the CDR3 is TGTGCCAGCAGTCCCAGACTTATTTGGGGGGCAGATACGCAGTATTTT. This encodes CASSPRLIWGADTQYF.

J is TRBJ2-5 and V is TRBV28, with D perhaps TRBD2 (6 bases). The CDR3 is 14 amino acids. Germline assignment: CDR1 MDHEN and CDR2 SYDVKM. V lost 8 bases to trimming and J lost 5 bases, with 18 bases between them. The CDR3: CASGPLGGMETQYF. Here the CDR3 DNA reads TGTGCCAGCGGGCCGCTCGGGGGAATGGAGACCCAGTACTTC.

This rearrangement joins TRBV2 to TRBJ2-2; 11 bases fit TRBD1. From germline, CDR1 is SNHLY and CDR2 FYNNEI. The CDR3 length is 14 residues. J was trimmed by 8 bases and V by 5 bases; bases with no gene match: 4. The CDR3 sequence: CASSPGQGAGELFF. The CDR3 DNA follows: TGTGCCAGCAGTCCCGGACAGGGGGCGGGGGAGCTGTTTTTT.

The V gene is TRBV19, the J gene TRBJ2-1; 14 positions match TRBD2. The CDR3 spans 15 residues. From germline, CDR1 is LNHDA and CDR2 SQIVND (reference sequence). Trimming at V came to 4 bases and at J to 12 bases, leaving 8 bases not matched to a gene. The CDR3 protein is CASSTRLAGGVGQFF. The CDR3 DNA follows: TGTGCCAGTAGTACCCGACTAGCGGGAGGGGTCGGGCAGTTCTTC.

The chain is built from TRBV9 and TRBJ1-5, with D unclear. CDR1 SGDLS and CDR2 YYNGEE come from the germline V gene. The CDR3 consists of 15 residues. V lost 5 bases, J lost 7 bases, and 19 bases lay in between. The CDR3 region is CASRFRDLGEQPQHF. The CDR3 DNA follows: TGTGCCAGCAGGTTCCGGGATCTGGGCGAACAGCCCCAGCATTTT.

The chain recombines TRBV6-6 with TRBJ1-5, with TRBD1 identical over 8 bases. The CDR3 runs to 15 residues. CDR1 and CDR2 (germline): MNHNY, SVGAGI (reference sequence). After removal of 0 bases from V and 7 bases from J, the junction contained 5 bases not matched to a gene. The CDR3 bases are TGTGCCAGCAGTTACTCGGACAGGGAGGGGCAGCCCCAGCATTTT. Translating it yields CASSYSDREGQPQHF.

The V gene is TRBV27, the J gene TRBJ2-1; TRBD2 matches at 11 bases. The CDR3 totals 18 residues. CDR1 is MNHEY and CDR2 is SMNVEV in the germline V gene (reference sequence). V dropped 3 bases and J dropped 4; count of bases not matched to a gene: 11. CDR3 DNA sequence: TGTGCCAGCAGTTTTTTGCCCGGGACTAGCGGACATTACAATGAGCAGTTCTTC. Protein sequence: CASSFLPGTSGHYNEQFF.

This sequence joins TRBV18 and TRBJ1-6; tentatively, D is TRBD1 (5 bases). The CDR3 is 18 amino acids. Germline assignment: CDR1 KGHSH and CDR2 LQKENI. V lost 1 base and J lost 0, with 13 bases in between. The CDR3 loop is CASSPQKTASSYNSPLHF. For the CDR3, the DNA is TGTGCCAGCTCACCACAGAAGACAGCGAGCTCCTATAATTCACCCCTCCACTTT.

V usage is TRBV10-1 and J usage is TRBJ1-1; D is unresolved. Trimming left V 0 bases short and J 12 bases short, with 14 bases between. The CDR3 loop spans 13 amino acids. Germline V gives CDR1 WNHNN, CDR2 SYGVQD (reference sequence). CDR3 region: CASSESEGSVTFF. CDR3 in DNA: TGCGCCAGCAGTGAGTCAGAGGGCAGTGTAACTTTCTTT.

This clone was seen a few times. The V call is TRBV7-2, the J call TRBJ1-2, with 8 bases aligning to TRBD1. Unmatched junction bases numbered 7, after V lost 2 bases and J lost 8 bases. This CDR3 has 14 residues. In germline, CDR1 is SGHTA, CDR2 FQGNSA. DNA of the CDR3: TGTGCCAGCAGCTTACTTGGACAGGGAGACGGCTACACCTTC. It yields the protein CASSLLGQGDGYTF.

V gene TRBV27 combines with J gene TRBJ2-7; D uncertain. The CDR3 is 12 residues long. Germline-derived CDR1 and CDR2 are MNHEY and SMNVEV (reference sequence). V was cut by 8 bases and J by 0 bases, with 8 bases left in between. CDR3 sequence reads: CASGAHSYEQYF. CDR3 nucleotide sequence: TGTGCCAGCGGAGCTCACTCCTACGAGCAGTACTTC.